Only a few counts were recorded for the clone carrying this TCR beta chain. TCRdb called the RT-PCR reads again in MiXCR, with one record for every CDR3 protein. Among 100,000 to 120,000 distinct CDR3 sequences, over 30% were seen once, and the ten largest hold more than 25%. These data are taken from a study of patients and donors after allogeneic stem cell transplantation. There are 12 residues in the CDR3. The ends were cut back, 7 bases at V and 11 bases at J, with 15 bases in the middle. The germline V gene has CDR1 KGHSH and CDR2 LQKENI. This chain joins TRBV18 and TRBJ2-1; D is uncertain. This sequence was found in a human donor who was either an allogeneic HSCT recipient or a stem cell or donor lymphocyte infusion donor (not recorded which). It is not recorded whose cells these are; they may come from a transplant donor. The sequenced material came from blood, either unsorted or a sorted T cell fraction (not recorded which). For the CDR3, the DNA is TGTGCCAGCTATCGAGAACGAGTTAAGCAGTTCTTC. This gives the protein CASYRERVKQFF.